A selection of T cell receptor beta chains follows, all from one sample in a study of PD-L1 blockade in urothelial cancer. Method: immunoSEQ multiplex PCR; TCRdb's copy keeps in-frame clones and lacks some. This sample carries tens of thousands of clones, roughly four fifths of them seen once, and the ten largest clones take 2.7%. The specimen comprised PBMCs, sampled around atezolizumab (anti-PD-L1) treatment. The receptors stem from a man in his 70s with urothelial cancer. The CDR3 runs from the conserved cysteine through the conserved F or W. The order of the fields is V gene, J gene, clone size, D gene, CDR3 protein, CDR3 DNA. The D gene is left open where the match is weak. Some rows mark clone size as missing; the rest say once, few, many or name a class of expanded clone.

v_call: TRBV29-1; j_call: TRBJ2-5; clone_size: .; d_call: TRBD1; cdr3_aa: CSVDKGGGETQYF; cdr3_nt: TGCAGCGTTGATAAAGGGGGCGGAGAGACCCAGTACTTC
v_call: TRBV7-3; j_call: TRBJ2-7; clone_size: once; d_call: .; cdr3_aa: CASSLNGDGGEQYF; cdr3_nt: TGTGCCAGCAGCTTAAACGGCGACGGGGGAGAGCAGTACTTC
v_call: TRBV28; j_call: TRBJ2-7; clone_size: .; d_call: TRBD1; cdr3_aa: CASRLGTGREQYF; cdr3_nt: TGTGCCAGCAGACTAGGGACAGGGAGAGAGCAGTACTTC
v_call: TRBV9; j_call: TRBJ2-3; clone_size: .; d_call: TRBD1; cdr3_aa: CASSAGQGPDTQYF; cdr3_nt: TGTGCCAGCAGCGCGGGACAGGGCCCAGATACGCAGTATTTT
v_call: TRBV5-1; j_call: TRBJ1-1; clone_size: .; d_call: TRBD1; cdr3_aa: CASSPSEGARNTEAFF; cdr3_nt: TGCGCCAGCAGCCCATCCGAGGGGGCGAGGAACACTGAAGCTTTCTTT
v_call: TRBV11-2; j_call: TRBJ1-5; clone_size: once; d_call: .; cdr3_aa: CASSRMPRAQPQHF; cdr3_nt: TGTGCCAGCAGCCGAATGCCCAGGGCTCAGCCCCAGCATTTT
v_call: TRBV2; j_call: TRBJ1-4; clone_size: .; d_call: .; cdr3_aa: CASSDIPNQYRAREKLFF; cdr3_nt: TGTGCCAGCAGTGACATCCCGAATCAATACAGGGCGCGGGAAAAACTGTTTTTT
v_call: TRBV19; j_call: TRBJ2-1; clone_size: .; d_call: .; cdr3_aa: CASSPFGGGDEQFF; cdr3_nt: TGTGCCAGTAGTCCTTTCGGAGGCGGGGATGAGCAGTTCTTC
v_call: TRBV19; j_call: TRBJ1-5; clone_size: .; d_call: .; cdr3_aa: CASSIDLEVSNQPQHF; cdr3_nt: TGTGCCAGTAGTATAGATCTTGAGGTTAGCAATCAGCCCCAGCATTTT
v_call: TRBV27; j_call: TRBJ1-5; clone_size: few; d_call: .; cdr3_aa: CASSLFINQPQHF; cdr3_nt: TGTGCCAGCAGTTTATTTATTAATCAGCCCCAGCATTTT
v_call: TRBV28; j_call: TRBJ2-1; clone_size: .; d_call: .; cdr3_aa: CASSSRRQIPNEQFF; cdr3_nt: TGTGCCAGCAGTTCCCGTCGACAGATCCCCAATGAGCAGTTCTTC
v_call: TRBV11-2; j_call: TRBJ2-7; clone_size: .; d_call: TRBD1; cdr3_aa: CASSLGDSFRDF; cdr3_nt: TGTGCCAGCAGCTTAGGGGACAGCTTCAGGGACTTC
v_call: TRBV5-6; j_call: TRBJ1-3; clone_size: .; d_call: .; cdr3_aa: CASSLFTGRAGGNTIYF; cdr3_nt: TGTGCCAGCAGCTTGTTTACCGGTCGTGCGGGGGGAAACACCATATATTTT